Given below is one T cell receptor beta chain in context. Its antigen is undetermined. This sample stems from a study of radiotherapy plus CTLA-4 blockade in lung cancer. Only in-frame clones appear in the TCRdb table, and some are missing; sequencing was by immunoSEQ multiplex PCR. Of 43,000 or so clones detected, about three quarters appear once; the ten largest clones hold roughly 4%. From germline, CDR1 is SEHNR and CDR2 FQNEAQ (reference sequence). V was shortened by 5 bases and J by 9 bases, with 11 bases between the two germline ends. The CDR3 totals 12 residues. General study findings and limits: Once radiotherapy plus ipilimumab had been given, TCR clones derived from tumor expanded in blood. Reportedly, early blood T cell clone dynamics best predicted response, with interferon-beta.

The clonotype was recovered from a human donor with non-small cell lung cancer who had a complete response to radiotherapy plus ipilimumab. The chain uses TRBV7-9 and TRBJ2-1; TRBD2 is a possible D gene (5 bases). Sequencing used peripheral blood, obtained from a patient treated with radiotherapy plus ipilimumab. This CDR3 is CASSHTSGEQFF. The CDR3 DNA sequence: TGTGCCAGCAGCCACACTAGTGGTGAGCAGTTCTTC.